This TCR beta chain originates from a study of regulatory T cells in long-lasting Graves disease (dated by TCRdb to the early 2020s). For context, the study as a whole: In the newly diagnosed Graves' disease group, patients had been taking antithyroid drugs for less than 3 months. The study was conducted in China and was registered as a clinical trial. Patients with persistent Graves' disease were compared with patients with newly diagnosed Graves' disease using TCR sequencing and RNA sequencing of peripheral blood. TCR sequencing covered around 13 persistent and 20 newly diagnosed Graves' disease patients, some 33 samples in total.

The time point label, as the study defines it: newly diagnosed GD, antithyroid drugs for less than 3 months. For both TCR sequencing and RNA sequencing, RNA was extracted from PBMCs in TRIzol. The diagnosis of Graves' disease was made according to American Thyroid Association guidelines. Patients were recruited from an endocrinology department in Xi'an, China. Each patient gave 7 to 9.5 milliliters of peripheral blood, collected in an EDTA anticoagulant tube. Ficoll Paque Plus density gradient separation was used to isolate PBMCs, and no further T cell sorting was done. An Agilent 2100 Bioanalyzer and agarose gel were used to check RNA quality, and a NanoDrop 2000 was used to measure RNA concentration. Preparation of the library involved multiplex PCR. Reads for this sample came from an Illumina HiSeq 4000. CDR3 regions were amplified by Arm-PCR with iRepertoire HTBI primers to construct TCR beta libraries. Before sequencing, the PCR products went through gel purification. In the original analysis: Across samples, fewer than 70 TRBV and roughly 15 TRBJ segments were identified and used for gene usage analysis of CDR3 amino acid clonotypes. COPE and FqMerger were used to merge the filtered high-quality paired reads into contigs. BLAST was used to align contigs to IMGT TRBV, TRBD and TRBJ reference genes, and CDR3 was defined according to IMGT. Clonotypes above 0.1% frequency were classified as highly expanded clones. Repertoire diversity was measured by Shannon entropy, and V-J evenness by the Gini coefficient. Clonotypes shared by more than one individual were considered public. The public reads were reanalyzed by TCRdb: fastp trimming at Q25, MiXCR alignment, in-frame beta chains only. Each CDR3 protein gets just one entry, which takes the most common genes and DNA from the rows behind it. It is TCRdb's table, rather than the study itself, that gives the V and J calls and clone size. The sample table contains around 250,000 distinct CDR3 sequences; only one count was recorded for 20% to 25% of them. The biggest ten clones account for 14% of the sample.

V ends up 7 bases short and J 7 bases short, with an unmatched junction base count of 7. Inclusive of the bounding cysteine and phenylalanine, the CDR3 is 13 residues long. Solely the CDR3 DNA is kept, with 39 bases framed from the first base. The germline V gene encodes CDR1 MDHEN and CDR2 SYDVKM. Study-level results and caveats: Sequencing and analysis were limited to the TCR beta chain. Only peripheral blood was studied, because thyroid tissue, the primary lesion, was inaccessible. Compared with newly diagnosed patients, persistent Graves' disease patients had lower TCR Shannon entropy and fewer highly expanded clones, which suggests clonal expansion. Persistent patients shared more public clonotypes among themselves (around 2,500) than newly diagnosed patients did (about 970). The authors noted that the small sample size was a limitation that may lower accuracy. Preferential use of TRBV28, TRBJ1-2 and TRBJ2-5 was observed in persistent disease, whereas TRBV20-1 and TRBJ2-1 were favored in newly diagnosed disease.

In this sample, this clonotype turned up many times. This receptor's antigen is unknown. Base qualities were left out, and no much larger clone turns up one base away. Specimen: peripheral blood mononuclear cells (PBMCs), collected at new diagnosis, from a patient treated with antithyroid drugs. The source is a female donor with Graves disease. The sequence links TRBV28 to TRBJ1-5, and 7 junctional nucleotides match TRBD1. The CDR3 sequence is CASTRQGWQPQHF. The bases read TGTGCCAGCACTCGACAGGGCTGGCAGCCCCAGCATTTT.